This entry is about one TCR beta chain. What it binds is not known. The V and J ends lost 5 bases and 1 base respectively, with 11 bases between them. Germline loops: CDR1 SGHTA, CDR2 FQGNSA. The length of the CDR3 is 14 residues. This entry belongs to a study of cytomegalovirus exposure and HLA in healthy donors. Study outcomes and limitations: Among donors in an Asian-associated ancestry cluster, a later analysis reportedly found fewer N-insertions than the roughly 610-donor mean.

This PCR relied on a set of 60 Vbeta primers and 13 Jbeta primers. Authors' processing steps: In a later analysis, the count reached roughly 80 million unique TCR beta chains, with 9 million to 11 million shared. Clones were read by immunoSEQ multiplex PCR, and TCRdb kept only the in-frame ones, dropping some. V and J calls plus clone size are reproduced from that table; the DNA served to infer D and trimming. The sample includes about 180,000 clones, about 81% of them seen just once. The sequenced material came from PBMCs. The source of this sequence is a man aged 40-50 years in good health and CMV-seronegative. The V and J genes are TRBV7-2 and TRBJ2-5; no firm D call. CDR3 nucleotides: TGTGCCAGCAGCCCGACGGGTACCCAAGAGACCCAGTACTTC. This gives the protein CASSPTGTQETQYF. Looking up the rest from reference TRBV7-2 and TRBJ2-5 gives the full variable domain: GAGVSQSPSNKVTEKGKDVELRCDPISGHTALYWYRQSLGQGLEFLIYFQGNSAPDKSGLPSDRFSAERTGGSVSTLTIQRTQQEDSAVYLCASSPTGTQETQYFGPGTRLLVL.